This T cell receptor beta chain was recorded in a study of regulatory T cells in long-lasting Graves disease. This clonotype showed up many times. Arm-PCR of CDR3 regions and iRepertoire HTBI primers were the basis on which TCR beta libraries were built. MiXCR, applied by TCRdb to the multiplex PCR reads, yields one record per CDR3 protein. The data show hundreds of thousands of distinct CDR3 sequences, approximately 12% seen once. J was trimmed by 4 bases and V by 3 bases; bases with no gene match: 5. Germline CDR1 is SQVTM and CDR2 is ANQGSEA. CDR3 size: 14 residues. Specified time point: newly diagnosed GD, antithyroid drugs for less than 3 months. PBMC-extracted RNA yielded the TCR library. These data are also associated with another study on T cells in Graves' hyperthyroidism and ophthalmopathy.

The chain employs TRBV29-1 and TRBJ2-3; TRBD2 matches at 9 bases. The sample consisted of peripheral blood mononuclear cells (PBMCs), taken at new diagnosis, from a patient treated with antithyroid drugs. This receptor was taken from a woman aged 25 to 39 with Graves disease. In DNA, the CDR3 is TGCAGCGTTGACCATAGCGGGAGATCAGATACGCAGTATTTT. This translates into CSVDHSGRSDTQYF.